This TCR beta chain is drawn from a study of beta chain features in type 1 diabetes. Points from the study as a whole: Across all four CD4+ subsets, people with type 1 diabetes showed modestly shorter TCRB CDR3s. VDJ junctions from type 1 diabetes patients carried fewer insertions and larger deletions.

Expressed TCRB transcripts were sequenced because the entire RNA isolate underwent reverse transcription. Only in-frame clones appear in the TCRdb table, and some are missing; sequencing was by immunoSEQ multiplex PCR. The repertoire holds roughly 230,000 clones, approximately 11% seen once, with roughly 0.017% in the top ten. Deletions cut 8 bases from V and 8 bases from J, with 9 bases between. The CDR3 covers 11 residues. The germline CDR1 and CDR2 sequences are SEHNR and FQNEAQ (reference sequence). As regards this clone: Its cognate antigen is unknown.

The clonotype was recovered from a man aged 25-45 years with type 1 diabetes. This rearrangement joins TRBV7-9 to TRBJ1-4; D is ambiguous. The specimen was naive CD4+ T cells from blood. CDR3 coding DNA: TGTGCCAGCTCCGGTCGGGAAAAACTGTTTTTT. Translated, it gives CASSGREKLFF.